This TCR beta chain was sequenced in a study of blood T cells in healthy people across ages. Whole-study findings and limits: Samples with more naive T cells showed higher observed beta diversity.

As to this clonotype: What it recognizes is unknown.

The CDR3 contains 11 residues. In germline, CDR1 is SQVTM, CDR2 ANQGSEA. The germline V and J ends were trimmed by 7 bases and 5 bases, with 11 bases remaining between them. Through a sample-barcoded 5' primer and a J-beta primer mix, a second PCR was run for roughly 7 to 12 cycles. Every cDNA molecule carried a tag from a template-switch adaptor bearing 12 random nucleotides. Using its own MiXCR run on the 5' RACE reads, TCRdb lists one record per CDR3 protein. This sample has some 290,000 distinct CDR3 sequences, with 25% to 30% found just once. The sample was blood. This chain connects TRBV29-1 to TRBJ1-2; D is possibly TRBD1 (5 bases). This receptor was identified in a woman aged 70 to 79 in good health. The CDR3 here is CSAGTTYGYTF. The CDR3 region has the DNA TGCAGCGCTGGGACGACTTATGGCTACACCTTC.